This T cell receptor (beta chain) was sequenced in a study of brain T cells in children with intractable seizures. Notes on the study in general: Pre- and post-surgery blood differed in depth, so pre-surgery absences may be undersampling.

The V and J ends lost 7 bases and 4 bases, in that order; junction bases with no gene match: 4. The germline CDR1 and CDR2 sequences are MNHEY and SVGAGI. The length of the CDR3 is 15 residues. Surgery cases with the highest brain T cell transcript signatures were chosen for sequencing. Sequencing was performed with immunoSEQ multiplex PCR; in TCRdb, only in-frame clones are kept and a portion is missing. Among approximately 23,000 clones listed, roughly 94% were seen once. As for this clone: Antigen specificity is unknown.

The source was peripheral blood, collected at surgery. This TCR was sampled from a boy between 10 and 17 years old with focal cortical dysplasia and intractable seizures. The gene calls are TRBV6-5 and TRBJ2-2; TRBD2 matches 12 bases. The CDR3 DNA sequence: TGTGCCAGCAACCTAGCGGGGGGGCTCACCGGGGAGCTGTTTTTT. Its protein is CASNLAGGLTGELFF.